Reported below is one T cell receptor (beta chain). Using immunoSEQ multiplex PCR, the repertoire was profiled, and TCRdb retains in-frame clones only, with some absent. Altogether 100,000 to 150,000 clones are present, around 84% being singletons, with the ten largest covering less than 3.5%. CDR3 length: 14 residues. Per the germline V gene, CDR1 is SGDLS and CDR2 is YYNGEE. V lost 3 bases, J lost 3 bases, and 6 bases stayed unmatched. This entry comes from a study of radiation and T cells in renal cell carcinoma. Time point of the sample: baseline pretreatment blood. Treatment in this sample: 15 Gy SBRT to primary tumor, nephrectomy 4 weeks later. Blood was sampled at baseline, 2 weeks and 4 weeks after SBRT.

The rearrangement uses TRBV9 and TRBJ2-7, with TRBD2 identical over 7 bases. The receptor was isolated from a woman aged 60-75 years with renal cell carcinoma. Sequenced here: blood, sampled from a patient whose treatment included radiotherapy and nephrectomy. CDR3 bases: TGTGCCAGCAGCGCGAGCGGGACTGACTACGAGCAGTACTTC. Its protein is CASSASGTDYEQYF.